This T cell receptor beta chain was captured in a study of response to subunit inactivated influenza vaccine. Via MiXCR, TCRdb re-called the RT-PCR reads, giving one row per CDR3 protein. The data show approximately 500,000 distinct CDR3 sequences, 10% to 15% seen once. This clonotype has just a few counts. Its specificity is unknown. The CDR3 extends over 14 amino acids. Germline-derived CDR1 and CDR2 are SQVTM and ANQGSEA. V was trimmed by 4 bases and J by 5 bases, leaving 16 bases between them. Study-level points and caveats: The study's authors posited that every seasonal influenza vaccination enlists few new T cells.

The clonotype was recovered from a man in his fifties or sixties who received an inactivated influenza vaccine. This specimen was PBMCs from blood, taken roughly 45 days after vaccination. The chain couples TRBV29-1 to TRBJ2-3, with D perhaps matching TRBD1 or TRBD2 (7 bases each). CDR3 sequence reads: CSVAAGGVEDTQYF. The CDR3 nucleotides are TGCAGCGTTGCCGCAGGGGGGGTGGAAGATACGCAGTATTTT.